What follows is one T cell receptor (beta chain) and its context. Per the germline V gene, CDR1 is SGHTA and CDR2 is FQGNSA. The CDR3 spans 13 residues. V lost 2 bases, J lost 4 bases, and 0 bases stayed unmatched. Per the study methods: Reference gene primer amplification gave nucleated cell count estimates. Here immunoSEQ multiplex PCR was the method, and the copy in TCRdb shows in-frame clones only, minus some. For V, J and clone size, that table is used; D and trimming come from the DNA. The sample yields 200,000 to 250,000 clones, under 90% seen once. The data were obtained in a study of blood T cell repertoires in COVID-19. Study as a whole: The United States, Italy and Spain supplied acute and convalescent COVID-19 samples. T cells, B-cell-depleted T cells, or PBMCs supplied cDNA or gDNA.

The sequence derives from a man younger than 40 with active or convalescent COVID-19. The chain couples TRBV7-2 to TRBJ1-2; 8 bases line up with TRBD1. Sequencing was performed on peripheral blood. In DNA, the CDR3 is TGTGCCAGCAGCTTAACAGGGGGCTATGGCTACACCTTC. Encoded protein: CASSLTGGYGYTF.